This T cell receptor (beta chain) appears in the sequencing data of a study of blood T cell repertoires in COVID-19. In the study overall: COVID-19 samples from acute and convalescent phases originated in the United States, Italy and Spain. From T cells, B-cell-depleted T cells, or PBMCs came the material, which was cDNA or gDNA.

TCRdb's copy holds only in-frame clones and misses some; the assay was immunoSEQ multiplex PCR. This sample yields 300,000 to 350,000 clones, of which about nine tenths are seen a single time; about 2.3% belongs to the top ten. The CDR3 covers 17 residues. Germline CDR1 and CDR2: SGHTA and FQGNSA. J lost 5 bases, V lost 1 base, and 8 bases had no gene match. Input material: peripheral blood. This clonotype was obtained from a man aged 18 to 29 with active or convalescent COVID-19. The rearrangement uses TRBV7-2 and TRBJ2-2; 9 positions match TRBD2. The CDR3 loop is CASSLVVAGAGTGELFF. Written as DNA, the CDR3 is TGTGCCAGCAGCTTAGTGGTAGCGGGGGCGGGGACCGGGGAGCTGTTTTTT.